This T cell receptor (beta chain) was captured in a study of control samples from healthy donors and cancer patients. The ends were cut back, 6 bases at V and 6 bases at J, with 15 bases in the middle. Looked up from germline, CDR1 is MDHEN and CDR2 is SYDVKM. The CDR3 is made up of 15 amino acids. Method: immunoSEQ multiplex PCR; TCRdb's copy keeps in-frame clones and lacks some. The table records 150,000 to 180,000 clones, about 94% of them present only once. The rearrangement uses TRBV28 and TRBJ1-6; possible D gene TRBD1, 6 bases. Material for sequencing was blood. The receptor's source is a middle-aged man in good health. The CDR3 is CASSERNRANSPLHF. The CDR3 DNA reads TGTGCCAGCAGCGAACGCAACAGGGCTAATTCACCCCTCCACTTT.